The next 26 T cell receptor beta chains were all read from a single sample in a study of B cell selection in AIRE deficiency. The sorted conventional CD4 T cells were gated as CD4+CD127+. Profiled with immunoSEQ multiplex PCR; TCRdb holds only in-frame clones, not every one. The sample contains roughly 25,000 clones, 95% to 98% of which appear only once. The sequencing sample was made of CD4+CD127+ conventional T cells sorted from PBMCs. Source of these receptors: a human donor in good health.

The rearrangement uses TRBV9 and TRBJ1-5; D not resolved. CDR3 size: 14 residues. CDR1 and CDR2 from the germline V gene are SGDLS and YYNGEE. V dropped 0 bases and J dropped 7 bases, with 11 bases sitting between them. CDR3 DNA sequence: TGTGCCAGCAGCGTAGGTACAGTCGGACAGCCCCAGCATTTT. Its protein is CASSVGTVGQPQHF.

This chain links TRBV9 with TRBJ1-2; D gene unclear. This CDR3 comprises 12 residues. CDR1 SGDLS and CDR2 YYNGEE come from the germline V gene. Trimming shortened V by 3 bases and J by 7 bases, and 10 bases separated the two germline ends. The CDR3 region is CASSAGDLGYTF. In nucleotides, the CDR3 is TGTGCCAGCAGCGCCGGTGATCTTGGCTACACCTTC.

The gene calls are TRBV27 and TRBJ2-1, with 8 bases fitting TRBD2. Unmatched junction bases numbered 12, after V lost 5 bases and J lost 9 bases. The CDR3 is made up of 15 amino acids. Germline CDR1 MNHEY, CDR2 SMNVEV (reference sequence). Here the CDR3 DNA reads TGTGCCAGCAGTCTAAGCGGGAGTCTCATATTTGAGCAGTTCTTC. Protein: CASSLSGSLIFEQFF.

This clone came up once. V gene TRBV11-2 combines with J gene TRBJ2-5; 10 nucleotides line up with TRBD2. Germline-derived CDR1 and CDR2 are SGHAT and FQNNGV. The CDR3 is 15 residues long. The trim removed 2 bases at V and 4 bases at J, leaving 4 bases unmatched. The CDR3 reads CASSLFLAGVETQYF. The CDR3, as DNA: TGTGCCAGCAGCTTATTTCTAGCGGGAGTAGAGACCCAGTACTTC.

This chain links TRBV11-2 with TRBJ1-1; D is unclear. The CDR3 is 14 amino acids. With 1 base removed from V and 0 bases from J, the gap between germline ends came to 6 bases. CDR1 and CDR2 from the germline V gene are SGHAT and FQNNGV. For the CDR3, the DNA is TGTGCCAGCAGCTTAGGATTTTTGAACACTGAAGCTTTCTTT. It codes for CASSLGFLNTEAFF.

The V call is TRBV6-6, the J call TRBJ2-5; 7 nucleotides align to TRBD2. The CDR3 contains 13 residues. The ends lost 6 bases at V and 4 bases at J; junction bases unmatched: 5. Per the germline V gene, CDR1 is MNHNY and CDR2 is SVGAGI (reference sequence). Here the CDR3 reads CASRRLAGETQYF. The CDR3 bases are TGTGCCAGCAGACGACTAGCAGGAGAGACCCAGTACTTC.

The chain links TRBV7-8 to TRBJ1-2; no firm D call. The CDR3 loop spans 13 amino acids. Trimming removed 0 bases from V and 8 bases from J, with 10 bases in between. CDR1 and CDR2 from the germline V gene are SGHVS and FQNEAQ. The CDR3 coding sequence is TGTGCCAGCAGCTTAGCAGGAACGGAGGGCTACACCTTC. Residues: CASSLAGTEGYTF.

This clone was detected once. The chain employs TRBV28 and TRBJ2-7; D is uncertain. Looked up from germline, CDR1 is MDHEN and CDR2 is SYDVKM. The CDR3 is made up of 12 amino acids. The germline V and J ends were trimmed by 7 bases and 5 bases, with 12 bases remaining between them. CDR3 region: CASTTVWDEQYF. The CDR3 DNA reads TGTGCCAGCACCACCGTATGGGACGAGCAGTACTTC.

The chain links TRBV2 to TRBJ2-3; 7 nucleotides line up with TRBD2. Germline-derived CDR1 and CDR2 are SNHLY and FYNNEI. This CDR3 has 15 residues. The V and J ends lost 1 base and 4 bases, in that order; junction bases with no gene match: 5. The CDR3 nucleotides read TGTGCCAGCAGTGAAGGGCTAGCGGTGGCAGATACGCAGTATTTT. It translates to CASSEGLAVADTQYF.

This sequence joins TRBV18 and TRBJ2-1; TRBD2 aligns across 9 bases. There are 17 residues in the CDR3. The junction had 10 bases not matched to a gene; V was cut back by 0 bases and J by 7 bases. CDR1 KGHSH and CDR2 LQKENI come from the germline V gene. DNA for the CDR3: TGTGCCAGCTCACCACCGGGACTAGCATCGCCGAGGAATGAGCAGTTCTTC. Protein sequence: CASSPPGLASPRNEQFF.

The chain couples TRBV19 to TRBJ1-2; D not resolved. This CDR3 is built from 12 residues. CDR1 and CDR2 (germline): LNHDA, SQIVND (reference sequence). V lost 9 bases and J 9 bases, leaving 17 bases between the germline ends. The chain's CDR3 is CASGLATQRYTF. The CDR3 DNA is TGTGCCAGCGGGCTGGCGACCCAGCGCTACACCTTC.

With respect to this clone: The sample contains more than one DNA sequence encoding this CDR3. The chain couples TRBV28 to TRBJ2-1; TRBD2 agrees at 7 bases. CDR1 MDHEN and CDR2 SYDVKM come from the germline V gene. The CDR3 spans 14 residues. Trimming removed 6 bases from V and 14 bases from J; junction bases left unmatched: 16. CDR3 amino acids: CASSPPSRGGRKFF. CDR3 bases: TGTGCCAGCAGCCCCCCATCGAGAGGCGGGAGAAAGTTCTTC.

This chain's CDR3 is CASSEAGSYSYEQFF. Here the CDR3 DNA reads TGTGCCAGCAGTGAAGCGGGTTCGTACTCTTATGAGCAGTTCTTC. The chain carries TRBV2 and TRBJ2-1; D is undetermined. The CDR3 extends over 15 amino acids. Between the trimmed V and J ends, which lost 0 bases and 8 bases, there was a span of 14 bases. The germline V gene has CDR1 SNHLY and CDR2 FYNNEI.

This clone was counted between two and nine times. This rearrangement joins TRBV9 to TRBJ1-2; 7 bases are a match to TRBD1. Germline CDR1 is SGDLS and CDR2 is YYNGEE. V lost 3 bases and J lost 10; bases outside the gene matches: 6. The CDR3 contains 12 residues. In DNA, the CDR3 is TGTGCCAGCAGCGGGAAGGGGGCTGCCTACACCTTC. Protein product: CASSGKGAAYTF.

CDR3 nucleotides: TGCGCCAGCAGCTTTCAACCGACGATGAACACTGAAGCTTTCTTT. Its protein product is CASSFQPTMNTEAFF. This chain uses TRBV5-1 with TRBJ1-1; D gene ambiguous. The V end lost 2 bases, the J end lost 0 bases, and 11 bases lay between the germline ends. This CDR3 comprises 15 residues. CDR1 SGHRS and CDR2 YFSETQ come from the germline V gene. Using reference TRBV5-1 and TRBJ1-1 for the parts outside the CDR3, the full variable domain is KAGVTQTPRYLIKTRGQQVTLSCSPISGHRSVSWYQQTPGQGLQFLFEYFSETQRNKGNFPGRFSGRQFSNSRSEMNVSTLELGDSALYLCASSFQPTMNTEAFFGQGTRLTVV.

The chain is built from TRBV28 and TRBJ1-2; 7 positions match TRBD1. Germline V gives CDR1 MDHEN, CDR2 SYDVKM. CDR3 size: 12 residues. With V trimmed by 8 bases and J by 1 base, 1 base remained unmatched. CDR3 in DNA: TGTGCCAGCTACAGGGGTAACTATGGCTACACCTTC. Translated, it gives CASYRGNYGYTF.

This clone was detected only once. V usage is TRBV2 and J usage is TRBJ2-1; D is undetermined. Trimming pared 8 bases from V and 6 bases from J, leaving 17 bases between. This CDR3 has 14 residues. Per germline, CDR1 SNHLY and CDR2 FYNNEI. CDR3 DNA: TGTGCCAGCGGGGTGGGCCGGCTAAGCAATGAGCAGTTCTTC. Protein product: CASGVGRLSNEQFF.

V and J are TRBV2 and TRBJ2-5; D uncertain. This CDR3 region has 11 residues. Trimming cost V 8 bases and J 0 bases, with 4 bases left between them. Germline loops: CDR1 SNHLY, CDR2 FYNNEI. The CDR3 sequence is CASRYQETQYF. In DNA form, the CDR3 reads TGTGCCAGCCGATACCAAGAGACCCAGTACTTC.

As concerns this clone: At one boundary the junction diverges from the germline segment, which might be a read error. The V and J genes are TRBV19 and TRBJ2-1; 7 positions match TRBD2. The CDR3 spans 15 residues. CDR1 and CDR2 (germline): LNHDA, SQIVND (reference sequence). For the CDR3, the DNA is TGTACCAGTAGTATGATCGGGGGGACTTACAATGAGCAGTTCTTC. Its translation: CTSSMIGGTYNEQFF.

This chain joins TRBV19 and TRBJ1-5; D unresolved. The CDR3 spans 14 residues. Germline CDR1 reads LNHDA; CDR2 reads SQIVND (reference sequence). Deletions cut 4 bases from V and 1 base from J, with 8 bases between. The CDR3 spells CASSSRQSNQPQHF. The CDR3 DNA sequence: TGTGCCAGTAGTAGTAGGCAGAGCAATCAGCCCCAGCATTTT.

V gene TRBV5-6 combines with J gene TRBJ2-3, with D perhaps being TRBD1 or TRBD2 (5 bases each). This CDR3 spans 14 amino acids. Trimming removed 4 bases at V and 1 base at J, with 10 bases between. Germline CDR1 SGHDT, CDR2 YYEEEE. The CDR3 here is CASSGRDRTDTQYF. CDR3 DNA sequence: TGTGCCAGCAGCGGCCGGGACCGCACAGATACGCAGTATTTT.

This clone was observed a single time. The V call is TRBV4-1, the J call TRBJ1-5; TRBD1 might be the D (5 bases). CDR1 and CDR2 (germline): MGHRA, YSYEKL. The CDR3 consists of 17 residues. V was clipped by 4 bases and J by 5 bases, with 21 bases between them. The CDR3 DNA is TGCGCCAGCAGCCCCGGAGGTACGTGGGGCGGATATCAGCCCCAGCATTTT. Translation: CASSPGGTWGGYQPQHF.

The chain carries TRBV9 and TRBJ2-1; possibly TRBD2 for D (5 bases). Germline V gene data show CDR1 as SGDLS and CDR2 as YYNGEE. The CDR3 spans 16 residues. Trimming took 4 bases from V and 0 from J, leaving 14 bases between them. The CDR3 here is CASSQLSASSYNEQFF. The CDR3 nucleotides are TGTGCCAGCAGCCAACTTAGCGCGAGCTCCTACAATGAGCAGTTCTTC.

V and J are TRBV5-6 and TRBJ2-1; 8 nucleotides match TRBD2. V dropped 4 bases and J dropped 6; count of bases not matched to a gene: 3. CDR3 length: 13 amino acids. Looked up from germline, CDR1 is SGHDT and CDR2 is YYEEEE. The CDR3 bases are TGTGCCAGCAGCGTGACTAGCGCCAATGAGCAGTTCTTC. This codes for CASSVTSANEQFF.

V usage is TRBV28 and J usage is TRBJ1-1; TRBD1 matches 8 bases. V lost 6 bases, J lost 6 bases, and 9 bases stayed unmatched. This CDR3 contains 14 residues. CDR1 MDHEN and CDR2 SYDVKM come from the germline V gene. The CDR3 DNA reads TGTGCCAGCAGCCCTGGACAGGGAACGGCTGAAGCTTTCTTT. Translation: CASSPGQGTAEAFF.

The CDR3 protein is CASSVDGDQPQHF. For the CDR3, the DNA is TGTGCCAGCAGCGTAGATGGGGACCAGCCCCAGCATTTT. V gene TRBV9 combines with J gene TRBJ1-5, with a weak D call TRBD1 (5 bases). This CDR3 region has 13 residues. The germline V and J ends were trimmed by 0 bases and 7 bases, with 8 bases remaining between them. Germline V gene lookup returns CDR1 SGDLS and CDR2 YYNGEE.